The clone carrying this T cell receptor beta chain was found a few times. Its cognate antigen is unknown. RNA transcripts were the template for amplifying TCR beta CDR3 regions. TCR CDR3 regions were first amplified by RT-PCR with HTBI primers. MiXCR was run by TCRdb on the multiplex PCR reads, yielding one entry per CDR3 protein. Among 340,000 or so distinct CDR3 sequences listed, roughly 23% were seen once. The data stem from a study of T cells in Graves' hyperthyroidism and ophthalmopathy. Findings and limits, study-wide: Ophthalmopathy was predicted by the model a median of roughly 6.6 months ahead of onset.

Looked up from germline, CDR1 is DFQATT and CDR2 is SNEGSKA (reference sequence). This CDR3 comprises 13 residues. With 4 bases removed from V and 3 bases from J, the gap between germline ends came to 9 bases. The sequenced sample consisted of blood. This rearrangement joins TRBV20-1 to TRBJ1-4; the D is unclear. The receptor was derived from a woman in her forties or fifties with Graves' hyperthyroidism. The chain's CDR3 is CSAIGGANEKLFF. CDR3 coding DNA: TGCAGTGCTATCGGTGGGGCTAATGAAAAACTGTTTTTT.